This T cell receptor beta chain was identified in a study of cytomegalovirus exposure and HLA in healthy donors. About the study: It was reported in a later analysis that the 100 to 150 validation repertoires used the same platform as the approximately 690 first-cohort repertoires.

On this clone: The antigen is unknown.

Study conclusions and caveats: CMV antigen specificity of a few CMV-associated chains was confirmed in vitro. The study put 160 or so TCR beta chains on its list as cytomegalovirus-associated. Per published reports, the classifier diagnosed cytomegalovirus status with high specificity and sensitivity.

The length of the CDR3 is 15 residues. Germline CDR1 and CDR2: MNHEY and SMNVEV (reference sequence). The J segment lost 4 bases and the V segment lost 5 bases, leaving 8 bases of the junction unmatched. Clones were sequenced by immunoSEQ multiplex PCR, and TCRdb holds only the in-frame ones, with some missing. In the table there are around 150,000 clones, roughly nine tenths of which are singletons. Material for sequencing was PBMCs. The chain has TRBV27 and TRBJ1-5, with 7 bases fitting TRBD1. This clonotype was sampled from a woman in her 30s in good health and CMV-seronegative. The CDR3 DNA reads TGTGCCAGCAGTCCACAGACAGGGTCGAATCAGCCCCAGCATTTT. It codes for CASSPQTGSNQPQHF.